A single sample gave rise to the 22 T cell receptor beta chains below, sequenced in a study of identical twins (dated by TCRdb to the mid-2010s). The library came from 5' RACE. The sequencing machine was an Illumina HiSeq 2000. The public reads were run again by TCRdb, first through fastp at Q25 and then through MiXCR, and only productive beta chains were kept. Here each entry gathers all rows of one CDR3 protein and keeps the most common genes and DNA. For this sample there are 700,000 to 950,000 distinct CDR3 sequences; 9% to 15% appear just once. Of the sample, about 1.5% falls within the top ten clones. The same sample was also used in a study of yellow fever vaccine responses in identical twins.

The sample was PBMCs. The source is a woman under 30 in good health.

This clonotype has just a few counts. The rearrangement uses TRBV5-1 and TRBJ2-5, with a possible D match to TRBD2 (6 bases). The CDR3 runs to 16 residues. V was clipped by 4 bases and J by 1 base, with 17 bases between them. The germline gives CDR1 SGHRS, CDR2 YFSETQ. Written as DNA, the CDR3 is TGCGCCAGCAGCCCCGGGGGAGCCGGGACCCAAGAGACCCAGTACTTC. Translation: CASSPGGAGTQETQYF. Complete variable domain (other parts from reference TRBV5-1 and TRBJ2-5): KAGVTQTPRYLIKTRGQQVTLSCSPISGHRSVSWYQQTPGQGLQFLFEYFSETQRNKGNFPGRFSGRQFSNSRSEMNVSTLELGDSALYLCASSPGGAGTQETQYFGPGTRLLVL.

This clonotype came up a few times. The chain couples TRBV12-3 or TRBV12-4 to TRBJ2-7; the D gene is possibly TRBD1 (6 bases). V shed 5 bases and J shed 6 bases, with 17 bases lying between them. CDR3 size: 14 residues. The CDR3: CASSDQGSRSEQYF. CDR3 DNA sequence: TGTGCCAGCAGTGACCAGGGGAGTCGTAGCGAGCAGTACTTC.

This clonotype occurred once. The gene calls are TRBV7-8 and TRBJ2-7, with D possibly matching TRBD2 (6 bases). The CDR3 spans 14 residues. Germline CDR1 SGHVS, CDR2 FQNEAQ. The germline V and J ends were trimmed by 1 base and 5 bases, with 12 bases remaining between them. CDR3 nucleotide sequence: TGTGCCAGCAGCTTAGTTACTAGCTACCACGAGCAGTACGTC. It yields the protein CASSLVTSYHEQYV.

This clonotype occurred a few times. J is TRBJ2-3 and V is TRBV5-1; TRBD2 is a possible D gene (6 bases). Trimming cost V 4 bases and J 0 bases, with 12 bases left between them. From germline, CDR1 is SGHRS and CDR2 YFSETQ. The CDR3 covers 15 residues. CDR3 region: CASSAGRLSTDTQYF. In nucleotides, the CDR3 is TGCGCCAGCAGCGCGGGACGGTTGAGCACAGATACGCAGTATTTT. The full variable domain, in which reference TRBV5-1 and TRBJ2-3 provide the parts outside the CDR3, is KAGVTQTPRYLIKTRGQQVTLSCSPISGHRSVSWYQQTPGQGLQFLFEYFSETQRNKGNFPGRFSGRQFSNSRSEMNVSTLELGDSALYLCASSAGRLSTDTQYFGPGTRLTVL.

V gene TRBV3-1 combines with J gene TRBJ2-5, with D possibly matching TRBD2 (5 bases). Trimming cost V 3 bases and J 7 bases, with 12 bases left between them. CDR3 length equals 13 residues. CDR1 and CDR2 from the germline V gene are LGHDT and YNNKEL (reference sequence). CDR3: CASSQDSEGTQYF. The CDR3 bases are TGTGCCAGCAGCCAGGACTCCGAAGGGACCCAGTACTTC.

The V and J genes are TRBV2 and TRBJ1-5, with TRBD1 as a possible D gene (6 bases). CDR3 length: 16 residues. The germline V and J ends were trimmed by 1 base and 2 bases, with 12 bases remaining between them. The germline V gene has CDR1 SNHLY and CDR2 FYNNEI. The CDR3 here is CASSEGSRGGNQPQHF. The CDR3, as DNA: TGTGCCAGCAGTGAAGGATCCAGGGGAGGCAATCAGCCCCAGCATTTT.

DNA for the CDR3: TGTGCTAGTGGCCGCGGGGACTCCTACGAGCAGTACTTC. This gives the protein CASGRGDSYEQYF. The chain employs TRBV12-5 and TRBJ2-7; perhaps TRBD2 as D (6 bases). This CDR3 is 13 amino acids long. Per germline, CDR1 LGHNT and CDR2 FRNRAP. Trimming stripped 6 bases from V and 0 bases from J, with 9 bases between.

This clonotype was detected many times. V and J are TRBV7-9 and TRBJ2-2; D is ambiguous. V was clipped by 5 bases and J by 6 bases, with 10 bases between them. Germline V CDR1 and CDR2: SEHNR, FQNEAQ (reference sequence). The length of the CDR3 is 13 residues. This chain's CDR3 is CASSPSFSGELFF. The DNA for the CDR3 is TGTGCCAGCAGCCCAAGCTTCTCCGGGGAGCTGTTTTTT.

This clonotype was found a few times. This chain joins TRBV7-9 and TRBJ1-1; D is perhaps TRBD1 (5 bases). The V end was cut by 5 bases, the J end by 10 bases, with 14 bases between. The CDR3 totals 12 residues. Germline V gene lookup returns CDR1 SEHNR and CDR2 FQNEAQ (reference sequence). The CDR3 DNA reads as TGTGCCAGCAGCCAGGGACGGCAAGGAGCTTTCTTT. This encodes CASSQGRQGAFF.

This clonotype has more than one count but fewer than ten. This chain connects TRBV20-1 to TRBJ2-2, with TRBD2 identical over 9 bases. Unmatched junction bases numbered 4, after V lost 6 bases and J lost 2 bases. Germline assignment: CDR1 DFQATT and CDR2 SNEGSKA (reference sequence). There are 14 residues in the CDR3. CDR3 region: CSALTSGNTGELFF. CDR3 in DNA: TGCAGTGCGCTGACTAGCGGAAACACCGGGGAGCTGTTTTTT.

As DNA, the CDR3 is TGTGCCAGCAGTGACCGTTGGACAGGGACGGTCGACGAGCAGTACTTC. Protein sequence: CASSDRWTGTVDEQYF. The chain joins TRBV12-3 or TRBV12-4 to TRBJ2-7; 8 nucleotides agree with TRBD1. CDR3 size: 16 residues. Germline trimming cut 5 bases from V and 5 bases from J; bases unmatched to any gene: 14.

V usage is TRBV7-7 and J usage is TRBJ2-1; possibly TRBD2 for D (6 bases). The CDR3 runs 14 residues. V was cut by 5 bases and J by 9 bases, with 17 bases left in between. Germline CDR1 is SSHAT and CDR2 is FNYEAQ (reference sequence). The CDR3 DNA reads TGTGCCAGCAGCCCCATCGGGACGGGAGTTGAGCAGTTCTTC. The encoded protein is CASSPIGTGVEQFF.

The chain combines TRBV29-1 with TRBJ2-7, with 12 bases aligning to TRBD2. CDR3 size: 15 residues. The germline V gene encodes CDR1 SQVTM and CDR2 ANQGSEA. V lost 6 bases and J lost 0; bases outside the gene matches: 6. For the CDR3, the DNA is TGCAGCGTCAGGACTAGCGGGACCCCCTCCTACGAGCAGTACTTC. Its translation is CSVRTSGTPSYEQYF.

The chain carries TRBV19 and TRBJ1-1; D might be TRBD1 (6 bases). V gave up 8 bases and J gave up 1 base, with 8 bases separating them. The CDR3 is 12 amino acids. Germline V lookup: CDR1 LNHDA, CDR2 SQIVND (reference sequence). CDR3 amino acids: CASGQRNTEAFF. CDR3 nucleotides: TGTGCCAGTGGACAGAGGAACACTGAAGCTTTCTTT.

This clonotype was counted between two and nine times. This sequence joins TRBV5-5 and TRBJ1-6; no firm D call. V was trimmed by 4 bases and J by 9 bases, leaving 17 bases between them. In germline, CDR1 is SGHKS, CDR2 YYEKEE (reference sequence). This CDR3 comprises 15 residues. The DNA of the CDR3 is TGTGCCAGCAGCCCAATCATGACAATCTCTTCACCCCTCCACTTT. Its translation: CASSPIMTISSPLHF.

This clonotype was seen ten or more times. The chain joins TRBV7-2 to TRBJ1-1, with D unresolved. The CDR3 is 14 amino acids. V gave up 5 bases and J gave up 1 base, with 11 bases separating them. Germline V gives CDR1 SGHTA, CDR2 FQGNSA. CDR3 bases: TGTGCCAGCAGCAAAAGACCGGGGAACACTGAAGCTTTCTTT. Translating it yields CASSKRPGNTEAFF.

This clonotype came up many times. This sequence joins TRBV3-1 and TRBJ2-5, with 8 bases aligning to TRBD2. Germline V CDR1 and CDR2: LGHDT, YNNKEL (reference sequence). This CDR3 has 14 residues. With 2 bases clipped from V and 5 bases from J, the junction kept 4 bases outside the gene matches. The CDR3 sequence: CASSQSSGMETQYF. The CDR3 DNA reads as TGTGCCAGCAGCCAAAGTAGCGGGATGGAGACCCAGTACTTC.

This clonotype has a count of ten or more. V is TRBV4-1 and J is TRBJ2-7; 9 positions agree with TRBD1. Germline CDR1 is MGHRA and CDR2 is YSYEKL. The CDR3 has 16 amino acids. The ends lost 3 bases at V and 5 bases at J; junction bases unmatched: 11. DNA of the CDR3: TGCGCCAGCAGCCAGACTACAGGGGGCGTTTTCGACGAGCAGTACTTC. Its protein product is CASSQTTGGVFDEQYF.

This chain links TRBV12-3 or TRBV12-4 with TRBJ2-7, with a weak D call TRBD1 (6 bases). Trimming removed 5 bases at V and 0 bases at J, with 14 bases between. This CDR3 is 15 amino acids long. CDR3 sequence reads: CASSAGQRSSYEQYF. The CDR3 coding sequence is TGTGCCAGCAGTGCCGGACAGCGCAGCTCCTACGAGCAGTACTTC.

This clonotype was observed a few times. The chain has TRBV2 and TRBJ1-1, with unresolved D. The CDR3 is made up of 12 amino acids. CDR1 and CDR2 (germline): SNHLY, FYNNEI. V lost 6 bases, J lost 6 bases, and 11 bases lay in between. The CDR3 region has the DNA TGTGCCAGCAGGGACCTGAGCGCTGAAGCTTTCTTT. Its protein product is CASRDLSAEAFF. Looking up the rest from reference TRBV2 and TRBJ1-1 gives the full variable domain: EPEVTQTPSHQVTQMGQEVILRCVPISNHLYFYWYRQILGQKVEFLVSFYNNEISEKSEIFDDQFSVERPDGSNFTLKIRSTKLEDSAMYFCASRDLSAEAFFGQGTRLTVV.

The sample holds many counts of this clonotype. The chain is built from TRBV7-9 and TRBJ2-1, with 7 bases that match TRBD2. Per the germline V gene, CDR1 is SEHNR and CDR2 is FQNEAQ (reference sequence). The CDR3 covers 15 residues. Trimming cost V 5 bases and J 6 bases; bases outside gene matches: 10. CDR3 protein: CASSPRGGAPNEQFF. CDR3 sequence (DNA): TGTGCCAGCAGCCCCCGGGGAGGGGCACCCAATGAGCAGTTCTTC.

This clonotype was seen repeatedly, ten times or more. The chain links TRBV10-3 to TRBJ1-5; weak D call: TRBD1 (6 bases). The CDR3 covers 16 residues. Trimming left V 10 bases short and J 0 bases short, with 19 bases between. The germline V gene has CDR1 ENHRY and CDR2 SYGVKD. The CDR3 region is CASGGHSSNSNQPQHF. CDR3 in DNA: TGTGCCAGCGGGGGGCACAGTTCTAATAGCAATCAGCCCCAGCATTTT.